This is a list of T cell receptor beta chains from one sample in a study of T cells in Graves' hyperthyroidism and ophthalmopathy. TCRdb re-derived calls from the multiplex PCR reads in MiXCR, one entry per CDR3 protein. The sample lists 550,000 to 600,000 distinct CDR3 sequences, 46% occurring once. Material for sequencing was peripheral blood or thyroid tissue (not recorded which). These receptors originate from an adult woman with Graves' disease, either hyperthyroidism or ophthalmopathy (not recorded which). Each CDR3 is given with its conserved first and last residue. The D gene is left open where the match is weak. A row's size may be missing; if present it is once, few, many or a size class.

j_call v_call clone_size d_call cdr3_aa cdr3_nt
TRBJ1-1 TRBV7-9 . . CASSSNRVGVTEAFF TGTGCCAGCAGTTCGAACAGGGTCGGGGTGACTGAAGCTTTCTTT
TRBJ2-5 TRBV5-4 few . CASSLPNSETQYF TGTGCCAGCAGTTTGCCTAACTCAGAGACCCAGTACTTC
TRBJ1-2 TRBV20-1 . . CSASLRDANYGYTF TGCAGTGCTAGCCTCCGGGACGCTAACTATGGCTACACCTTC
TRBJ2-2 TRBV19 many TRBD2 CASSTLAGVAANTGELFF TGTGCCAGTAGTACCCTAGCGGGAGTGGCTGCGAACACCGGGGAGCTGTTTTTT
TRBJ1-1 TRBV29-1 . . CSGTSGDSF TGCAGCGGCACTAGCGGGGACTCCTTT
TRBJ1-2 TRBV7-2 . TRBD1 CASRFDRGGGYTF TGTGCCAGCAGATTCGACAGGGGAGGTGGCTACACCTTC
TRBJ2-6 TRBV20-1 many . CSAIRGSGANVLTF TGCAGTGCGATCAGGGGCTCTGGGGCCAACGTCCTGACTTTC
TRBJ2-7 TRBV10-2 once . CASRDPAGSEQYF TGCGCCAGCAGAGATCCGGCGGGGAGCGAGCAGTACTTC
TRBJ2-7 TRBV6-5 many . CASSYSHSTYEQYF TGTGCCAGCAGTTACTCGCACAGTACCTACGAGCAGTACTTC
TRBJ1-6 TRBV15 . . CATSRGKRGGSPLHF TGTGCCACCAGCAGAGGGAAGAGGGGAGGTTCACCCCTCCACTTT
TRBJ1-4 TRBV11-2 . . CASSPHPGVPSATNEKLFF TGTGCCAGCAGCCCGCACCCGGGAGTCCCGTCTGCAACTAATGAAAAACTGTTTTTT
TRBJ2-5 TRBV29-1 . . CSVGYHSVDETQYF TGCAGCGTTGGTTACCACAGCGTAGATGAGACCCAGTACTTC
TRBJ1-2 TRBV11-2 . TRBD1 CASRRTGGAGYGYTF TGTGCCAGCAGGAGGACAGGGGGCGCAGGCTATGGCTACACCTTC
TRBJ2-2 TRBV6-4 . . CASSDSNGDTGEPFF TGTGCCAGCAGTGACTCGAATGGGGATACCGGGGAGCCGTTTTTT
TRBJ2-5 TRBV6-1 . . CASLPDSLSQETQYF TGTGCCAGCCTGCCCGACAGTCTATCACAAGAGACCCAGTACTTC
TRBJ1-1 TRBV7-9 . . CASSPEAGDTEAFF TGTGCCAGCAGTCCCGAGGCGGGGGACACTGAAGCTTTCTTT
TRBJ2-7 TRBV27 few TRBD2 CASSPPPSGAYEQYF TGTGCCAGCAGTCCCCCTCCTAGCGGAGCGTACGAGCAGTACTTC
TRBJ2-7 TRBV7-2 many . CASSLAGVTSYEQYF TGTGCCAGCAGCTTAGCGGGCGTCACGTCCTACGAGCAGTACTTC
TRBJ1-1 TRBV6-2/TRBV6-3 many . CASSYLRDTEAFF TGTGCCAGCAGTTACCTAAGGGACACTGAAGCTTTCTTT
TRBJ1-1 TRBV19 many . CASSIRTSMNTEAFF TGTGCCAGTAGTATACGGACCAGTATGAACACTGAAGCTTTCTTT
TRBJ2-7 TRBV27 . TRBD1 CASAAPDRADYEQYF TGTGCCAGCGCCGCTCCCGACAGGGCGGACTACGAGCAGTACTTC
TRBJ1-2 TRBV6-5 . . CASFGGGDEPYHGYTF TGTGCCAGCTTCGGGGGGGGTGACGAACCATACCATGGCTACACCTTC
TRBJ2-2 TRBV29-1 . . CSQVRGQTNTGELFF TGCAGCCAAGTTCGGGGACAAACGAACACCGGGGAGCTGTTTTTT
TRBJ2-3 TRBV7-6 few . CASSLIHTDTQYF TGTGCCAGCAGCTTAATCCACACAGATACGCAGTATTTT
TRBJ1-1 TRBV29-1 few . CSVEGARSLLNTEAFF TGCAGCGTTGAGGGGGCCCGGAGCCTTTTGAACACTGAAGCTTTCTTT
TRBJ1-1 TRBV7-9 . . CASSTGPMNTEAFF TGTGCCAGCAGCACGGGACCGATGAACACTGAAGCTTTCTTT
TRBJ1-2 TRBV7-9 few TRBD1 CASSLIGGANYGYTF TGTGCCAGCAGCTTAATAGGGGGCGCGAACTATGGCTACACCTTC
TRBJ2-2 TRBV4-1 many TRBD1 CASSRDRGVGELFF TGCGCCAGCAGCCGGGACAGGGGGGTCGGGGAGCTGTTTTTT
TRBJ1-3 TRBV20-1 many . CSARDARVGLGGNTIYF TGCAGTGCTAGAGATGCGAGGGTAGGCCTTGGTGGAAACACCATATATTTT
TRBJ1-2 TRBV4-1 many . CASSQVATENYGYTF TGCGCCAGCAGCCAAGTTGCGACCGAGAACTATGGCTACACCTTC
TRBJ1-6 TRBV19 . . CASSIRGSPLHF TGTGCCAGTAGTATACGAGGATCACCCCTCCACTTT
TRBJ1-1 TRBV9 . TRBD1 CASSQGTGVGNTEAFF TGTGCCAGCAGCCAAGGGACAGGGGTCGGAAACACTGAAGCTTTCTTT
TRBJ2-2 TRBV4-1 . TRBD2 CASSQVGRLAEYTGELFF TGCGCCAGCAGCCAAGTAGGAAGACTAGCGGAATACACCGGGGAGCTGTTTTTT
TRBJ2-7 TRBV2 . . CASSFSGVSYEQYF TGTGCCAGCAGTTTTTCGGGAGTCAGTTACGAGCAGTACTTC
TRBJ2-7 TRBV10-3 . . CAINKGTDEQYF TGTGCCATCAATAAAGGGACCGACGAGCAGTACTTC
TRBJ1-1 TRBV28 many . CASSFISTEAFF TGTGCCAGCAGTTTTATCAGTACTGAAGCTTTCTTT
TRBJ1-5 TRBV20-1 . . CSARGQVQQPQHF TGCAGTGCTAGAGGACAGGTACAACAGCCCCAGCATTTT
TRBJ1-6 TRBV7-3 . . CASSLGPGNNSPLHF TGTGCCAGCAGCTTAGGACCAGGGAATAATTCACCCCTCCACTTT
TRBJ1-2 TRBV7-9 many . CASSLGLRRPFYGYTF TGTGCCAGCAGCTTAGGCTTGCGCAGGCCTTTCTATGGCTACACCTTC
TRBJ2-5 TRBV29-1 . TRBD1 CSAQGAQETQYF TGCAGCGCCCAGGGGGCCCAAGAGACCCAGTACTTC
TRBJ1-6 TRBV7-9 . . CASSSSGQRNSPPHF TGTGCCAGCAGCTCAAGCGGACAGAGAAATTCACCCCCCCACTTT
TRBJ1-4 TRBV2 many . CASMPWTNEKLFF TGTGCCAGCATGCCCTGGACTAATGAAAAACTGTTTTTT